Below are 28 T cell receptor beta chains sequenced from a single sample in a study of CD8 T cells in Susac syndrome (dated 2019 in TCRdb). Receptor amplification or capture employed the immunoSEQ multiplex PCR assay. RNA was extracted using the RNeasy kit, and about 0.45 to 1 ug of the RNA was reverse transcribed with random hexamers. TCRdb's own reprocessing of the public reads used fastp at Q25 and MiXCR and kept productive beta chains. Rows merge per CDR3 protein into single entries with the most common DNA and genes. In this sample the table shows about 400,000 distinct CDR3 sequences, approximately 85% of which occur a single time. The ten largest make up 0.09% to 0.15% of the sample. Sequencing input: CD8+ T cells from PBMCs. These receptors were obtained from a human donor with multiple sclerosis.

The rearrangement uses TRBV7-8 and TRBJ2-5; no clear D gene. Germline values: CDR1 SGHVS, CDR2 FQNEAQ. V gave up 2 bases and J gave up 5 bases, with 9 bases separating them. CDR3 length: 13 amino acids. CDR3 region: CASSLPASETQYF. Here the CDR3 DNA reads TGTGCCAGCAGCTTACCAGCGTCGGAGACCCAGTACTTC.

The rearrangement links TRBV4-1 to TRBJ2-7; D is ambiguous. The CDR3 runs to 16 residues. Trimming left V 5 bases short and J 0 bases short, with 17 bases between. CDR1 and CDR2 (germline): MGHRA, YSYEKL. In nucleotides, the CDR3 is TGCGCCAGCAGCGAAAGTCCGGACCGTATCTCCTACGAGCAGTACTTC. Encoded protein: CASSESPDRISYEQYF.

The V gene is TRBV7-8, the J gene TRBJ1-1, with a possible D match to TRBD1 (5 bases). This CDR3 contains 14 residues. CDR1 is SGHVS, CDR2 FQNEAQ, per germline. Trimming pared 5 bases from V and 4 bases from J, leaving 14 bases between. CDR3 bases: TGTGCCAGCAGCCGACCCAGGGTAGCCACTGAAGCTTTCTTT. This encodes CASSRPRVATEAFF.

The V call is TRBV10-2, the J call TRBJ2-4, with D unresolved. V lost 6 bases, J lost 0 bases, and 15 bases lay in between. This CDR3 is 16 amino acids long. CDR1 and CDR2 (germline): WSHSY, SAAADI. CDR3 sequence reads: CASRVDVGIAKNIQYF. As DNA, the CDR3 is TGCGCCAGCAGGGTGGATGTTGGAATAGCCAAAAACATTCAGTACTTC.

The chain links TRBV2 to TRBJ2-1; 7 nucleotides match TRBD2. The V gene end was trimmed by 5 bases and the J gene end by 2 bases; junction bases not matched to a gene: 9. Germline assignment: CDR1 SNHLY and CDR2 FYNNEI. The CDR3 has 16 residues. The CDR3: CASSRKGLLTYNEQFF. The CDR3 DNA follows: TGTGCCAGCAGTAGGAAGGGACTACTCACCTACAATGAGCAGTTCTTC.

The chain links TRBV9 to TRBJ2-5; D ambiguous. From germline, CDR1 is SGDLS and CDR2 YYNGEE. Trimming took off 0 bases at V and 2 bases at J, with 11 bases between the two ends. This CDR3 is 15 amino acids long. CDR3 in amino acids: CASSVERTDQETQYF. CDR3 nucleotides: TGTGCCAGCAGCGTAGAAAGAACAGATCAAGAGACCCAGTACTTC.

The chain joins TRBV21-1 to TRBJ2-3. TRBV21-1 is shown as a pseudogene. CDR3 size: 16 residues. CDR3 DNA sequence: TGTGCCAGCAGCAAACCCCTAGCGGGGGGCACAGATACGCAGTATTTT. It is translated as CASSKPLAGGTDTQYF.

The rearrangement links TRBV7-9 to TRBJ2-7, with no clear D. V was shortened by 5 bases and J by 7 bases, with 12 bases between the two germline ends. Germline CDR1 and CDR2: SEHNR and FQNEAQ (reference sequence). The CDR3 has 12 residues. Written as DNA, the CDR3 is TGTGCCAGCAGCGCGACCGCGGCGGAGCAGTACTTC. It is translated as CASSATAAEQYF.

This clonotype appeared a single time. The J gene is TRBJ2-7, the V gene TRBV27, with D possibly TRBD2 on 7 matching bases. Trimming pared 3 bases from V and 0 bases from J, leaving 15 bases between. Germline-derived CDR1 and CDR2 are MNHEY and SMNVEV (reference sequence). The CDR3 length is 16 residues. CDR3 region: CASSFSGGGTSYEQYF. The CDR3 coding sequence is TGTGCCAGCAGTTTTTCGGGGGGCGGAACCTCCTACGAGCAGTACTTC.

This clonotype has just one count. The chain joins TRBV6-5 to TRBJ1-1; TRBD1 is a possible D gene (5 bases). Trimming removed 0 bases at V and 4 bases at J, with 15 bases between. The CDR3 runs 16 residues. CDR1 and CDR2 from the germline V gene are MNHEY and SVGAGI. The CDR3 region is CASSYSITAGTTEAFF. DNA for the CDR3: TGTGCCAGCAGTTACTCGATAACGGCAGGGACCACTGAAGCTTTCTTT.

Only one count was recorded for this clonotype. The rearrangement links TRBV6-2 or TRBV6-3 to TRBJ2-1; D possibly corresponds to TRBD1 (6 bases). Trimming cost V 8 bases and J 0 bases, with 11 bases left between them. Germline V gene data show CDR1 as MNHEY and CDR2 as SVGEGT. The CDR3 covers 14 residues. CDR3 in amino acids: CASRADSSYNEQFF. The DNA of the CDR3 is TGTGCCAGCCGAGCGGACAGCTCCTACAATGAGCAGTTCTTC.

This chain uses TRBV2 with TRBJ2-2; D not certain. Germline V CDR1 and CDR2: SNHLY, FYNNEI. The CDR3 sequence is 15 residues long. V was trimmed by 3 bases and J by 1 base, leaving 9 bases between them. CDR3 sequence reads: CASSEAAWNTGELFF. Here the CDR3 DNA reads TGTGCCAGCAGTGAGGCGGCCTGGAACACCGGGGAGCTGTTTTTT.

The rearrangement joins TRBV6-5 to TRBJ1-2, with 10 bases aligning to TRBD1. Trimming removed 0 bases from V and 6 bases from J; junction bases left unmatched: 13. This CDR3 contains 18 residues. The V gene's germline CDR1 is MNHEY and CDR2 SVGAGI. The CDR3 loop reads CASSYSMTGGAKSDGYTF. In DNA form, the CDR3 reads TGTGCCAGCAGTTACTCGATGACAGGGGGCGCAAAATCAGATGGCTACACCTTC.

The chain recombines TRBV4-1 with TRBJ1-5, with D possibly being TRBD1 (6 bases). The CDR3 contains 16 residues. V lost 2 bases, J lost 2 bases, and 13 bases lay in between. Germline V gene data show CDR1 as MGHRA and CDR2 as YSYEKL. The CDR3 here is CASSQIRGEGNQPQHF. DNA of the CDR3: TGCGCCAGCAGCCAAATCAGGGGAGAAGGCAATCAGCCCCAGCATTTT.

The rearrangement links TRBV29-1 to TRBJ2-2, with 7 bases identical to TRBD2. The junction had 5 bases not matched to a gene; V was cut back by 1 base and J by 6 bases. From germline, CDR1 is SQVTM and CDR2 ANQGSEA. CDR3 length: 14 residues. The CDR3 loop reads CSVEVGTTPGELFF. The DNA of the CDR3 is TGCAGCGTTGAAGTTGGGACTACCCCCGGGGAGCTGTTTTTT.

This chain links TRBV7-9 with TRBJ2-7, with D uncertain. The V end was cut by 6 bases, the J end by 2 bases, with 8 bases between. Germline assignment: CDR1 SEHNR and CDR2 FQNEAQ (reference sequence). The CDR3 is 12 amino acids. CDR3 sequence reads: CASRPGPYEQYF. In DNA form, the CDR3 reads TGTGCCAGCAGACCCGGGCCCTACGAGCAGTACTTC.

This clonotype was counted between two and nine times. This chain joins TRBV6-9 and TRBJ2-7; 10 positions agree with TRBD1. The CDR3 has 15 amino acids. The germline V gene has CDR1 MNHGY and CDR2 SVAAGI. V lost 6 bases and J lost 0; bases outside the gene matches: 5. The DNA for the CDR3 is TGTGCCAGCAGACCTCGGACAGGGGGCTCCTACGAGCAGTACTTC. It yields the protein CASRPRTGGSYEQYF.

The chain carries TRBV28 and TRBJ2-1; D is perhaps TRBD2 (5 bases). The CDR3 covers 15 residues. V lost 7 bases, J lost 7 bases, and 20 bases lay in between. Per the germline V gene, CDR1 is MDHEN and CDR2 is SYDVKM. CDR3 DNA sequence: TGTGCCAGCACCCCCAAAGAGGGCCCCTGGAATGAGCAGTTCTTC. This encodes CASTPKEGPWNEQFF. The full variable domain, completed using reference TRBV28 and TRBJ2-1, is DVKVTQSSRYLVKRTGEKVFLECVQDMDHENMFWYRQDPGLGLRLIYFSYDVKMKEKGDIPEGYSVSREKKERFSLILESASTNQTSMYLCASTPKEGPWNEQFFGPGTRLTVL.

V is TRBV15 and J is TRBJ2-7, with 10 bases lining up with TRBD2. Germline loops: CDR1 LNHNV, CDR2 YYDKDF (reference sequence). J was trimmed by 7 bases and V by 1 base; bases with no gene match: 4. The CDR3 length is 14 residues. The CDR3 protein is CATSRASGRIEQYF. DNA for the CDR3: TGTGCCACCAGCAGAGCTAGCGGGAGAATTGAGCAGTACTTC. Variable domain in full (rest from reference TRBV15 and TRBJ2-7): DAMVIQNPRYQVTQFGKPVTLSCSQTLNHNVMYWYQQKSSQAPKLLFHYYDKDFNNEADTPDNFQSRRPNTSFCFLDIRSPGLGDTAMYLCATSRASGRIEQYFGPGTRLTVT.

V usage is TRBV18 and J usage is TRBJ2-5, with a weak D call TRBD2 (6 bases). This CDR3 has 16 residues. The V and J ends lost 4 bases and 0 bases respectively, with 15 bases between them. CDR1 and CDR2 (germline): KGHSH, LQKENI. The CDR3 DNA sequence: TGTGCCAGCTCACTGGGGACTTTCCTTTACCAAGAGACCCAGTACTTC. Amino acids: CASSLGTFLYQETQYF. Together with reference TRBV18 and TRBJ2-5, the CDR3 gives the full variable domain: NAGVMQNPRHLVRRRGQEARLRCSPMKGHSHVYWYRQLPEEGLKFMVYLQKENIIDESGMPKERFSAEFPKEGPSILRIQQVVRGDSAAYFCASSLGTFLYQETQYFGPGTRLLVL.

In this sample, this clonotype turned up a few times. J is TRBJ2-1 and V is TRBV18; TRBD2 aligns across 11 bases. Germline V gives CDR1 KGHSH, CDR2 LQKENI. The CDR3 has 15 residues. Germline trimming cut 1 base from V and 7 bases from J; bases unmatched to any gene: 3. The CDR3 protein is CASSPRTSGSNEQFF. CDR3 in DNA: TGTGCCAGCTCACCACGAACTAGCGGGAGTAATGAGCAGTTCTTC. Looking up the rest from reference TRBV18 and TRBJ2-1 gives the full variable domain: NAGVMQNPRHLVRRRGQEARLRCSPMKGHSHVYWYRQLPEEGLKFMVYLQKENIIDESGMPKERFSAEFPKEGPSILRIQQVVRGDSAAYFCASSPRTSGSNEQFFGPGTRLTVL.

Only a few counts were recorded for this clonotype. This rearrangement joins TRBV7-9 to TRBJ1-5; D uncertain. This CDR3 is 12 amino acids long. Germline V lookup: CDR1 SEHNR, CDR2 FQNEAQ (reference sequence). V was clipped by 3 bases and J by 4 bases, with 4 bases between them. The CDR3 DNA reads TGTGCCAGCAGCTTGCAGAATCAGCCCCAGCATTTT. This gives the protein CASSLQNQPQHF.

The chain is built from TRBV12-3 or TRBV12-4 and TRBJ2-1; D might be TRBD1 (5 bases). The ends were cut back, 7 bases at V and 0 bases at J, with 10 bases in the middle. The CDR3 runs to 14 residues. CDR3 sequence reads: CASTRDSSYNEQFF. The CDR3 DNA follows: TGTGCCAGCACCCGAGACAGCTCCTACAATGAGCAGTTCTTC.

This chain uses TRBV3-1 with TRBJ2-5; no reliable D call. There are 13 residues in the CDR3. The germline V and J ends were trimmed by 3 bases and 2 bases, with 7 bases remaining between them. CDR1 LGHDT and CDR2 YNNKEL come from the germline V gene (reference sequence). CDR3 residues: CASSQSQQETQYF. CDR3 DNA: TGTGCCAGCAGCCAGAGCCAACAAGAGACCCAGTACTTC.

This clonotype was detected a few times. The chain is built from TRBV24-1 and TRBJ2-1; D is unclear. Per the germline V gene, CDR1 is KGHDR and CDR2 is SFDVKD. The CDR3 covers 14 residues. The germline V and J ends were trimmed by 4 bases and 10 bases, with 16 bases remaining between them. CDR3 sequence (DNA): TGTGCCACCAGTGACCCCATTCTCGCCTCGGAGCAGTTCTTC. Encoded protein: CATSDPILASEQFF.

V usage is TRBV4-1 and J usage is TRBJ1-1; D gene uncertain. V was pared by 0 bases and J by 1 base, with 9 bases between. The CDR3 is 15 amino acids. In germline, CDR1 is MGHRA, CDR2 YSYEKL. The CDR3 reads CASSQDPEGNTEAFF. Written as DNA, the CDR3 is TGCGCCAGCAGCCAAGATCCTGAGGGGAACACTGAAGCTTTCTTT.

In this sample, this clonotype turned up once. This chain connects TRBV4-1 to TRBJ1-5; D not resolved. V was shortened by 2 bases and J by 0 bases, with 14 bases between the two germline ends. The germline V gene encodes CDR1 MGHRA and CDR2 YSYEKL. The CDR3 sequence is 17 residues long. The CDR3 DNA reads TGCGCCAGCAGCCAAATATCTTCGGCAGATAGCAATCAGCCCCAGCATTTT. Amino acid sequence: CASSQISSADSNQPQHF.

The chain joins TRBV30 to TRBJ1-2; tentative D call: TRBD1 (5 bases). Germline V gene data show CDR1 as GTSNPN and CDR2 as SVGIG (reference sequence). V was clipped by 0 bases and J by 5 bases, with 16 bases between them. This CDR3 region has 15 residues. The CDR3 nucleotides read TGTGCCTGGAGTGTACTCCCAGGGTGGGATTATGGCTACACCTTC. Protein: CAWSVLPGWDYGYTF.